These 14 T cell receptor beta chains were all obtained from the same sample, sequenced in a study of identical twins. Using its own MiXCR run on the 5' RACE reads, TCRdb lists one record per CDR3 protein. The sample has approximately 630,000 distinct CDR3 sequences; 7.1% are singletons. The sample was also reused in another study, on yellow fever vaccine responses in identical twins.

What was sequenced was PBMCs. All receptors come from a woman between 18 and 30 years old in good health.

This sequence joins TRBV5-1 and TRBJ2-7; tentative D call: TRBD1 (7 bases). Germline V CDR1 and CDR2: SGHRS, YFSETQ. V was clipped by 6 bases and J by 3 bases, with 13 bases between them. CDR3 size: 13 residues. The CDR3 DNA reads TGCGCCAGCAAAAACAGGGGAGGCTACGAGCAGTACGTC. This gives the protein CASKNRGGYEQYV.

The gene calls are TRBV9 and TRBJ1-2; D possibly corresponds to TRBD1 (5 bases). Germline CDR1 and CDR2: SGDLS and YYNGEE. The CDR3 runs 11 residues. V was cut by 6 bases and J by 8 bases, with 11 bases left in between. This chain's CDR3 is CASKGWEGYTF. For the CDR3, the DNA is TGTGCCAGCAAGGGGTGGGAAGGCTACACCTTC.

DNA of the CDR3: TGCGCCAGCAGCCTCTCGGTTAGCGGGCAAGAGACCCAGTACTTC. Translation gives CASSLSVSGQETQYF. V gene TRBV4-1 combines with J gene TRBJ2-5; 7 bases line up with TRBD2. Trimming took 4 bases from V and 2 from J; bases not matched to a gene: 7. CDR3 length equals 15 residues. Per germline, CDR1 MGHRA and CDR2 YSYEKL.

The chain has TRBV2 and TRBJ2-1, with TRBD2 as a possible D gene (5 bases). The CDR3 is 15 residues long. Trimming removed 3 bases from V and 0 bases from J, with 9 bases in between. Looked up from germline, CDR1 is SNHLY and CDR2 is FYNNEI. CDR3 in amino acids: CASSDQTTSYNEQFF. In nucleotides, the CDR3 is TGTGCCAGCAGTGATCAGACTACCTCCTACAATGAGCAGTTCTTC.

This sequence joins TRBV7-7 and TRBJ2-3; D is possibly TRBD1 (6 bases). Trimming removed 2 bases from V and 4 bases from J, with 16 bases in between. Germline V gene data show CDR1 as SSHAT and CDR2 as FNYEAQ (reference sequence). The CDR3 runs 16 residues. CDR3 sequence: CASSLRDTGTADTQYF. Here the CDR3 DNA reads TGTGCCAGCAGCTTACGGGACACAGGGACGGCAGATACGCAGTATTTT.

This clonotype was observed a handful of times. V and J are TRBV2 and TRBJ2-4; D unresolved. This CDR3 is built from 12 residues. Germline lookup yields CDR1 SNHLY and CDR2 FYNNEI. The CDR3: CAAEIAKNIQYF. For the CDR3, the DNA is TGTGCAGCCGAGATAGCCAAAAACATTCAGTACTTC.

This clonotype was observed many times. The chain combines TRBV29-1 with TRBJ2-3, with 11 bases fitting TRBD2. The V gene's germline CDR1 is SQVTM and CDR2 ANQGSEA. CDR3 length equals 14 residues. The trim removed 4 bases at V and 2 bases at J, leaving 2 bases unmatched. CDR3 bases: TGCAGCGTTGGACTAGCGGGAACCACAGATACGCAGTATTTT. Translation gives CSVGLAGTTDTQYF.

The chain combines TRBV4-2 with TRBJ1-4; weak D call: TRBD1 (5 bases). V was clipped by 0 bases and J by 3 bases, with 11 bases between them. The CDR3 runs 16 residues. In germline, CDR1 is LGHNA, CDR2 YNFKEQ. CDR3 sequence reads: CASSQDLAGPNEKLFF. Here the CDR3 DNA reads TGTGCCAGCAGCCAAGATCTTGCAGGGCCTAATGAAAAACTGTTTTTT.

The table lists this clonotype with a few counts. The chain combines TRBV16 with TRBJ1-2; TRBD1 is a possible D gene (6 bases). The CDR3 contains 12 residues. Germline CDR1 and CDR2: KGHSY and FQNENV. Trimming took 0 bases from V and 13 from J, leaving 12 bases between them. In nucleotides, the CDR3 is TGTGCCAGCAGCCAATCGGGGACATCCCGCACCTTC. Translating it yields CASSQSGTSRTF.

There are a few counts of this clonotype. As DNA, the CDR3 is TGTGCCAGCAGCTTAAAGGCCGGGGACAGCTATGGCTACACCTTC. As protein: CASSLKAGDSYGYTF. This chain uses TRBV7-3 with TRBJ1-2; TRBD1 matches 7 bases. V shed 1 base, J shed 4 bases, and the junction held 6 bases outside the gene matches. Per germline, CDR1 SGHTA and CDR2 FQGTGA. CDR3 length equals 15 residues.

The sample holds many counts of this clonotype. V usage is TRBV20-1 and J usage is TRBJ1-5; D may be TRBD1 (5 bases). The CDR3 spans 14 residues. The germline V gene has CDR1 DFQATT and CDR2 SNEGSKA (reference sequence). Trimming pared 5 bases from V and 3 bases from J, leaving 14 bases between. CDR3 in amino acids: CSAFNRNPNQPQHF. The DNA of the CDR3 is TGCAGTGCTTTCAACAGGAATCCCAATCAGCCCCAGCATTTT.

The genes are TRBV20-1 and TRBJ1-1; TRBD1 matches 8 bases. Germline V lookup: CDR1 DFQATT, CDR2 SNEGSKA (reference sequence). There are 15 residues in the CDR3. The ends lost 3 bases at V and 1 base at J; junction bases unmatched: 7. The CDR3 sequence: CSARDTGGSNTEAFF. The DNA of the CDR3 is TGCAGTGCTAGGGATACAGGGGGTTCGAACACTGAAGCTTTCTTT.

This clonotype has ten or more counts. The J gene is TRBJ2-6, the V gene TRBV12-3 or TRBV12-4; D may be TRBD1 (6 bases). The CDR3 contains 15 residues. The V and J ends lost 6 bases and 1 base respectively, with 10 bases between them. CDR3 in amino acids: CASRRTESGANVLTF. The CDR3 nucleotides read TGTGCCAGCAGACGGACAGAATCTGGGGCCAACGTCCTGACTTTC.

This clonotype was picked up a small number of times. The V and J genes are TRBV15 and TRBJ2-7, with D uncertain. The CDR3 is 13 amino acids. V gave up 1 base and J gave up 1 base, with 5 bases separating them. Germline V gene lookup returns CDR1 LNHNV and CDR2 YYDKDF (reference sequence). CDR3 nucleotide sequence: TGTGCCACCAGCAGAGGCGCTTCCTACGAGCAGTACTTC. This sequence encodes CATSRGASYEQYF.